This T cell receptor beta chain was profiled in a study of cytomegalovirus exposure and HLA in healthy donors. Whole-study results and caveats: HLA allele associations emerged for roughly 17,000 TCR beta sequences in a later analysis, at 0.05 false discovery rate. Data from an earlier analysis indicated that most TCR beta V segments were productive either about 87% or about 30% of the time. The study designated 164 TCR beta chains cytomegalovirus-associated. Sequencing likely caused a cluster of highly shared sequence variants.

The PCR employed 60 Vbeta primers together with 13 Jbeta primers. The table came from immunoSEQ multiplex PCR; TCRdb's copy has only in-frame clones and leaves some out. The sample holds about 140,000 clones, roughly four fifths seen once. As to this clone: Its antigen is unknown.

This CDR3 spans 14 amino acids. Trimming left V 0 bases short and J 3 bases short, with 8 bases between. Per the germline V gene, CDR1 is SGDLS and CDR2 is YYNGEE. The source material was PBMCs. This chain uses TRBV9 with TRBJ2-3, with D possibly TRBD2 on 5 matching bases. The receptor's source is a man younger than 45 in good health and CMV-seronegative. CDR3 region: CASSVATRTDTQYF. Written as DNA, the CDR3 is TGTGCCAGCAGCGTAGCTACTAGGACAGATACGCAGTATTTT.